These T cell receptor beta chains were read from a single sample in a study of blood T cell repertoires in COVID-19. Produced via immunoSEQ multiplex PCR; TCRdb's table is partial and in-frame only. The data contain about 75,000 clones, about 88% of them singletons. Material: peripheral blood. The receptors shown here come from a human donor in a cohort sampled during active COVID-19. Each CDR3 is given without its conserved first and last residue. Each record gives: V gene, J gene, CDR3 protein.

v_call: TRBV7-2
j_call: TRBJ2-1
cdr3_aa: ASSSDSSYNEQF

v_call: TRBV6-5
j_call: TRBJ2-3
cdr3_aa: ASSLAADTQY

v_call: TRBV7-2
j_call: TRBJ2-3
cdr3_aa: ASSPRRAGGPDTQY

v_call: TRBV18
j_call: TRBJ2-3
cdr3_aa: ASSPIPGQGSTDTQY

v_call: TRBV6-2/TRBV6-3
j_call: TRBJ2-1
cdr3_aa: ASSLGLAGGYEQF

v_call: TRBV6-5
j_call: TRBJ2-7
cdr3_aa: ASSYWGGEQY

v_call: TRBV7-9
j_call: TRBJ1-2
cdr3_aa: ASSSGGDRGRYGYT

v_call: TRBV1
j_call: TRBJ2-7
cdr3_aa: TSSHGTEQYPEWPGEQY

v_call: TRBV5-1
j_call: TRBJ1-1
cdr3_aa: ASSVRQGSGGAF

v_call: TRBV2
j_call: TRBJ2-5
cdr3_aa: ASSVTGGQETQY

v_call: TRBV2
j_call: TRBJ2-1
cdr3_aa: ASSVGLGLGIYNEQF

v_call: TRBV19
j_call: TRBJ2-1
cdr3_aa: ASSRTSGLYNEQF

v_call: TRBV11-1
j_call: TRBJ2-3
cdr3_aa: ASSLAGPTDTQY

v_call: TRBV5-1
j_call: TRBJ2-2
cdr3_aa: ASSSRGLEVAGELF

v_call: TRBV3-1/TRBV3-2
j_call: TRBJ1-1
cdr3_aa: ASSQGYTTEAF

v_call: TRBV28
j_call: TRBJ2-5
cdr3_aa: ASSGAGGPETQY

v_call: TRBV6-2/TRBV6-3
j_call: TRBJ2-2
cdr3_aa: ASSRPQGALTGELF

v_call: TRBV6-2/TRBV6-3
j_call: TRBJ2-3
cdr3_aa: ASSYSLIVDTQY

v_call: TRBV12-5
j_call: TRBJ1-3
cdr3_aa: ASGLVLEGYSGNTIY

v_call: TRBV28
j_call: TRBJ1-2
cdr3_aa: ASSWGHGYGYT

v_call: TRBV29-1
j_call: TRBJ2-3
cdr3_aa: SVVYRFVQY

v_call: TRBV5-1
j_call: TRBJ2-1
cdr3_aa: ASSSTGTGVNEQF

v_call: TRBV3-1/TRBV3-2
j_call: TRBJ2-3
cdr3_aa: ASSPTGGLAGFTDTQY

v_call: TRBV28
j_call: TRBJ1-5
cdr3_aa: ASSLSGTGNQPQH

v_call: TRBV7-2
j_call: TRBJ2-5
cdr3_aa: ASSWGRQETQY

v_call: TRBV7-9
j_call: TRBJ2-7
cdr3_aa: ASSSPGQGTSGRGSVQY

v_call: TRBV6-2/TRBV6-3
j_call: TRBJ2-1
cdr3_aa: ASSYSRVSSYNEQF